The 3 T cell receptor beta chains presented below share a single source sample, sequenced in a study of blood T cell repertoires in COVID-19. The data were produced by immunoSEQ multiplex PCR, yet TCRdb's version contains in-frame clones alone and is incomplete. The sample records around 150,000 clones, about nine tenths being singletons. The sequencing sample was made of peripheral blood. The receptors shown here come from a woman in her fifties or sixties with active or convalescent COVID-19.

The CDR3: CATSRVGASYNEQFF. The CDR3 coding sequence is TGTGCCACCAGCAGAGTTGGGGCCTCCTACAATGAGCAGTTCTTC. The chain combines TRBV15 with TRBJ2-1; the D gene is possibly TRBD1 (5 bases). CDR1 is LNHNV, CDR2 YYDKDF, per germline (reference sequence). V was cut by 1 base and J by 0 bases, with 7 bases left in between. CDR3 size: 15 residues.

The chain couples TRBV7-2 to TRBJ2-3; the match to TRBD2 covers 10 bases. CDR1 is SGHTA, CDR2 FQGNSA, per germline. The J segment lost 5 bases and the V segment lost 0 bases, leaving 14 bases of the junction unmatched. This CDR3 is built from 19 residues. The CDR3 spells CASSLAGILAGGPGDTQYF. The CDR3 DNA reads as TGTGCCAGCAGCTTAGCGGGGATATTAGCGGGGGGTCCGGGAGATACGCAGTATTTT.

In nucleotides, the CDR3 is TGTGCCAGCAGCCAAGGAGCTTTAGAGACCCAGTACTTC. Translated: CASSQGALETQYF. The J gene is TRBJ2-5, the V gene TRBV14, with D uncertain. Trimming pared 1 base from V and 4 bases from J, leaving 7 bases between. This CDR3 has 13 amino acids. The germline gives CDR1 SGHDN, CDR2 FVKESK.